This record looks at one T cell receptor beta chain sequence and its context. Through a sample-barcoded 5' primer and a J-beta primer mix, a second PCR was run for roughly 6 to 11 cycles. Tags on each cDNA molecule came from a template-switch adaptor with 12 random nucleotides. Using its own MiXCR run on the 5' RACE reads, TCRdb lists one record per CDR3 protein. The profile shows 920,000 or so distinct CDR3 sequences, 45% of them singletons. These data are taken from a study of blood T cells in healthy people across ages. Looking at the study overall: The template switching approach captured approximately one barcoded beta molecule for every two T cells.

Each sample yielded at least 6 micrograms of PBMC total RNA. This TCR was recovered from a woman aged 60 to 75 in good health. Sequences were obtained from blood.

CDR3 sequence (DNA): TGTGCCAGCAGCATGGGGGGGCCCACTGAAGCTTTCTTT. Protein: CASSMGGPTEAFF. This chain connects TRBV7-3 to TRBJ1-1, with D perhaps matching TRBD1 (6 bases). CDR3 length: 13 residues. Per germline, CDR1 SGHTA and CDR2 FQGTGA. V lost 5 bases and J 4 bases, leaving 11 bases between the germline ends.